The T cell receptor (beta chain) described here comes from a study of blood T cells in healthy people across ages (dated by TCRdb to the mid-2010s). Broadly, across the study: In model experiments, roughly one uniquely barcoded TCR beta cDNA molecule per two T cells was captured by template switching. Using deep sequencing normalized with unique cDNA molecular identifiers, the study measured how TCR beta repertoire diversity changes with age. Donors of different ages were randomly distributed across sequencing lanes to avoid experimental bias. The study analyzed two additional independent replicas of 1 million unique cDNA reads from the same blood draw for two donors, one aged 18 to 30 and one aged 80 or older. Four age groups were formed from the donors: young (average about 17 years), middle-aged (just under 40), aged (approximately 60) and long-lived (roughly 88). General conclusions and limits of the study: Observed TCR beta diversity per million T cells fell roughly linearly with age, and a significant reduction was already apparent by age roughly 40. Since profiling was done on bulk unsorted PBMCs, naive and antigen-experienced compartments could not be conclusively compared. The long-lived group showed more naive CD4+ T cells, fewer expanded clones and increased TCR diversity than the aged group, suggesting age selection. There was a strong correlation between observed TCR beta diversity and the percentage of naive T cells measured by flow cytometry. The CMV infection status of donors was not known, potentially confounding age-related changes in expanded clonotypes. Estimates of total diversity based on one million sequenced T cells were considered lower bounds and underestimates.

A remark on this clonotype: Its target antigen remains unknown. Base qualities were left out, and no much larger clone turns up one base away.

Taken from the germline V gene, the CDR1 and CDR2 loops are MNHEY and SVGEGT. Cut back by 3 bases and 2 bases, the V and J ends lie 11 bases apart. The CDR3 has 15 amino acids, counting the end cysteine and phenylalanine. Of the read, only the CDR3 DNA is kept; its 45 bases are in frame from base 1. The library was produced with 5' RACE. Sequencing relied on an Illumina HiSeq 2500. The second PCR ran for about 7 to 11 cycles and used a J-beta primer mix along with a sample-barcoded 5' primer. A template-switch 5' adaptor carrying 12 random nucleotides introduced a unique molecular identifier onto each TCR beta cDNA molecule. At least 2.5 million CDR3-containing paired-end reads were obtained from each sample. The Mint cDNA synthesis kit, primed by a TRBC-specific oligonucleotide, was used to synthesize first-strand cDNA from all RNA. Following uracil-DNA glycosylase treatment, all cDNA underwent a first 18-cycle PCR with the universal primers M1SS and BC2_uni_R. The published analysis was carried out like this. For normalization, 1 million high-quality reads, each with a distinct molecular identifier, were randomly selected from each sample. Reads sharing molecular identifiers were discarded rather than binned into consensus sequences. MiTCR, with a Q25 quality threshold and the strictest error-elimination algorithm, was used for CDR3 identification, clonotype clustering and error correction. A nonparametric unseen species model with Euler transformation was used to estimate a lower bound on total TCR beta diversity. The public reads were reprocessed in TCRdb via fastp at Q25 and MiXCR, keeping in-frame beta chains. All rows with the same CDR3 protein become a single entry with the most common DNA and genes. The V and J calls were not made by the authors but by TCRdb's processing. For this sample the table gives about 830,000 distinct CDR3 sequences, of which 60% to 80% were detected only once. Jointly, the top ten make up roughly 26% of the sample.

The 39 donors, aged about 6 to 100 years, were systemically healthy Caucasian individuals from Russia. Each donor gave ten milliliters of peripheral blood, drawn into EDTA-treated Vacutainer tubes. PBMCs were isolated by Ficoll-Paque density-gradient centrifugation, with at least 6.5 million obtained per sample. Total RNA, at least 5.5 micrograms per sample, was extracted from PBMCs with Trizol reagent. Naive CD45RAhigh/CD27high T cell percentages were measured by flow cytometry on a PBMC aliquot from every donor. This sequence uses TRBV6-2 or TRBV6-3 and TRBJ2-1, with a tentative D gene TRBD2 over 7 matching bases. This TCR was recovered from a young man in good health. Sequencing input: blood. The CDR3: CASSYGRGPYNEQFF. The sequenced DNA is TGTGCCAGCAGTTATGGGCGGGGGCCCTACAATGAGCAGTTCTTC.